One and the same sample provided the 24 T cell receptor beta chains below, sequenced in a study of T cell responses to AZD1222 COVID-19 vaccine. Only in-frame clones appear in the TCRdb table, and some are missing; sequencing was by immunoSEQ multiplex PCR. The sample has approximately 70,000 clones, roughly 82% seen once. Sequencing used peripheral blood, obtained on day 0 of AZD1222 vaccination. These receptors all stem from an adult in good health.

The chain has TRBV7-6 and TRBJ1-6; TRBD1 is a possible D gene (5 bases). The germline V and J ends were trimmed by 1 base and 7 bases, with 11 bases remaining between them. Germline CDR1 SGHVS, CDR2 FNYEAQ. The CDR3 length is 15 residues. This CDR3 reads CASSLERGLNSPLHF. The CDR3 nucleotides are TGTGCCAGCAGCTTAGAACGGGGACTGAATTCACCCCTCCACTTT.

The gene calls are TRBV7-9 and TRBJ2-7, with 10 bases fitting TRBD1. The ends lost 5 bases at V and 7 bases at J; junction bases unmatched: 5. CDR3 size: 13 residues. The germline gives CDR1 SEHNR, CDR2 FQNEAQ (reference sequence). The CDR3 loop is CASSPGTGEEQYF. CDR3 nucleotide sequence: TGTGCCAGCAGCCCCGGGACAGGGGAGGAGCAGTACTTC. Together with reference TRBV7-9 and TRBJ2-7, the CDR3 gives the full variable domain: DTGVSQNPRHKITKRGQNVTFRCDPISEHNRLYWYRQTLGQGPEFLTYFQNEAQLEKSRLLSDRFSAERPKGSFSTLEIQRTEQGDSAMYLCASSPGTGEEQYFGPGTRLTVT.

This sequence joins TRBV19 and TRBJ1-6; no firm D call. The CDR3 covers 17 residues. The V and J ends lost 1 base and 5 bases respectively, with 15 bases between them. Germline CDR1 reads LNHDA; CDR2 reads SQIVND (reference sequence). The CDR3 sequence: CASSIGKSRNNNSPLHF. CDR3 bases: TGTGCCAGTAGTATAGGGAAGTCCAGAAATAATAATTCACCCCTCCACTTT.

This chain joins TRBV4-1 and TRBJ1-6; the match to TRBD1 covers 9 bases. The V and J ends lost 0 bases and 10 bases, in that order; junction bases with no gene match: 7. CDR3 length: 16 amino acids. Germline CDR1 and CDR2: MGHRA and YSYEKL. The chain's CDR3 is CASSQEGGTGRSPLHF. DNA for the CDR3: TGCGCCAGCAGCCAAGAAGGCGGGACAGGGAGGTCACCCCTCCACTTT.

The chain uses TRBV3-1 (or the pseudogene TRBV3-2) and TRBJ1-2, with D unclear. Looked up from germline, CDR1 is LGHDT and CDR2 is YNNKEL (reference sequence). The CDR3 totals 14 residues. V was clipped by 0 bases and J by 0 bases, with 5 bases between them. The CDR3 DNA is TGTGCCAGCAGCCAAGACAGAGCTAACTATGGCTACACCTTC. Protein sequence: CASSQDRANYGYTF.

The rearrangement uses TRBV4-3 and TRBJ2-7, with D possibly matching TRBD2 (6 bases). This CDR3 is 14 amino acids long. Looked up from germline, CDR1 is LGHNA and CDR2 is YSLEER. The V end was cut by 0 bases, the J end by 1 base, with 7 bases between. CDR3 DNA sequence: TGCGCCAGCAGCCAAGATGCGGGATCCTACGAGCAGTACTTC. It encodes CASSQDAGSYEQYF.

The chain recombines TRBV5-5 with TRBJ2-3; TRBD1 agrees at 11 bases. The trim removed 1 base at V and 4 bases at J, leaving 17 bases unmatched. Germline-derived CDR1 and CDR2 are SGHKS and YYEKEE (reference sequence). CDR3 length equals 20 residues. The CDR3: CASSLLGTGGLVSPSDTQYF. Written as DNA, the CDR3 is TGTGCCAGCAGCTTGTTAGGGACAGGGGGTCTAGTTTCGCCTTCAGATACGCAGTATTTT. The complete variable domain, with remaining parts taken from reference TRBV5-5 and TRBJ2-3, reads DAGVTQSPTHLIKTRGQQVTLRCSPISGHKSVSWYQQVLGQGPQFIFQYYEKEERGRGNFPDRFSARQFPNYSSELNVNALLLGDSALYLCASSLLGTGGLVSPSDTQYFGPGTRLTVL.

The CDR3 region is CASSLAKTSGGFQETQYF. The CDR3 DNA reads as TGCGCCAGCAGCTTGGCCAAGACTAGCGGGGGATTCCAAGAGACCCAGTACTTC. V is TRBV5-1 and J is TRBJ2-5; 12 bases agree with TRBD2. J lost 1 base, V lost 0 bases, and 7 bases had no gene match. CDR3 length equals 18 residues. Looked up from germline, CDR1 is SGHRS and CDR2 is YFSETQ.

This chain links TRBV18 with TRBJ1-2, with D possibly TRBD1 on 6 matching bases. V was shortened by 3 bases and J by 4 bases, with 12 bases between the two germline ends. CDR3 length equals 14 residues. Germline CDR1 is KGHSH and CDR2 is LQKENI. Written as DNA, the CDR3 is TGTGCCAGCTCACCTGAGGGGGGACTCTATGGCTACACCTTC. Translated: CASSPEGGLYGYTF.

This clone was picked up a small number of times. The DNA of the CDR3 is TGCGCCAGCAGCTCCGGGACACTTTACGAGCAGTACTTC. As protein: CASSSGTLYEQYF. The chain links TRBV5-1 to TRBJ2-7; maybe TRBD1 (6 bases). V lost 3 bases and J lost 4, with 11 bases in between. This CDR3 spans 13 amino acids. In germline, CDR1 is SGHRS, CDR2 YFSETQ.

The chain recombines TRBV7-2 with TRBJ2-7; 9 nucleotides agree with TRBD2. The CDR3 covers 15 residues. The V gene's germline CDR1 is SGHTA and CDR2 FQGNSA. The V gene end was trimmed by 5 bases and the J gene end by 3 bases; junction bases not matched to a gene: 8. CDR3 nucleotides: TGTGCCAGCAGCCCCCTTAGTAGCGGGGGCTACGAGCAGTACTTC. Protein product: CASSPLSSGGYEQYF.

This clone was picked up a small number of times. The genes are TRBV2 and TRBJ2-5; 7 bases are a match to TRBD2. The CDR3 runs to 15 residues. Trimming at V came to 4 bases and at J to 0 bases, leaving 5 bases not matched to a gene. In germline, CDR1 is SNHLY, CDR2 FYNNEI. The CDR3 region is CASSARESYQETQYF. The CDR3, as DNA: TGTGCCAGCAGTGCGCGGGAGTCGTACCAAGAGACCCAGTACTTC. Complete variable domain (other parts from reference TRBV2 and TRBJ2-5): EPEVTQTPSHQVTQMGQEVILRCVPISNHLYFYWYRQILGQKVEFLVSFYNNEISEKSEIFDDQFSVERPDGSNFTLKIRSTKLEDSAMYFCASSARESYQETQYFGPGTRLLVL.

CDR3 amino acids: CASRDRGPRGYTF. CDR3 coding DNA: TGTGCCAGCAGGGACAGGGGGCCGAGGGGCTACACCTTC. This rearrangement joins TRBV21-1 to TRBJ1-2; the tabulated D call, TRBD1, remains unverified against the DNA. TRBV21-1 has pseudogene status. This CDR3 is 13 amino acids long.

The chain combines TRBV9 with TRBJ2-2; D gene unclear. Trimming took 0 bases from V and 1 from J, leaving 4 bases between them. This CDR3 has 14 amino acids. Per germline, CDR1 SGDLS and CDR2 YYNGEE. The DNA of the CDR3 is TGTGCCAGCAGCGTAGACTGGAACACCGGGGAGCTGTTTTTT. It specifies CASSVDWNTGELFF.

As for this clone: The same CDR3 is also encoded by other DNA sequences in this sample. J is TRBJ1-2 and V is TRBV11-2; 8 positions match TRBD1. The ends lost 5 bases at V and 7 bases at J; junction bases unmatched: 3. Germline assignment: CDR1 SGHAT and CDR2 FQNNGV. CDR3 length: 12 residues. CDR3 in DNA: TGTGCCAGCAGCCGGACAGGGCCTGGCTACACCTTC. Its translation is CASSRTGPGYTF.

The chain recombines TRBV9 with TRBJ1-3; D unclear. V lost 3 bases to trimming and J lost 2 bases, with 12 bases between them. Germline CDR1 SGDLS, CDR2 YYNGEE. This CDR3 has 15 residues. The CDR3 loop is CASSDLLGAGNTIYF. CDR3 nucleotide sequence: TGTGCCAGCAGCGACCTCCTGGGAGCTGGAAACACCATATATTTT.

V and J are TRBV12-2 and TRBJ2-7. TRBV12-2 is shown as a pseudogene. CDR3 length: 16 amino acids. CDR3 sequence: CASRLGPKGTSYEQYF. The CDR3 DNA reads as TGTGCAAGTCGCTTAGGGCCCAAGGGTACCTCCTACGAGCAGTACTTC.

This clone has more than one count but fewer than ten. The chain has TRBV29-1 and TRBJ1-1; D is unclear. The V and J ends lost 2 bases and 5 bases respectively, with 12 bases between them. Germline CDR1 SQVTM, CDR2 ANQGSEA. The CDR3 covers 13 residues. This CDR3 is CSVERYAGTEAFF. CDR3 sequence (DNA): TGCAGCGTTGAACGTTATGCGGGTACTGAAGCTTTCTTT. The variable domain in full, completed from reference TRBV29-1 and TRBJ1-1, reads SAVISQKPSRDICQRGTSLTIQCQVDSQVTMMFWYRQQPGQSLTLIATANQGSEATYESGFVIDKFPISRPNLTFSTLTVSNMSPEDSSIYLCSVERYAGTEAFFGQGTRLTVV.

A single count supports this clone. The chain employs TRBV4-1 and TRBJ2-1; D unclear. V dropped 0 bases and J dropped 4 bases, with 10 bases sitting between them. The CDR3 runs to 15 residues. Per the germline V gene, CDR1 is MGHRA and CDR2 is YSYEKL. The CDR3 DNA reads as TGCGCCAGCAGCCAAGATACCCCCAGGTACAATGAGCAGTTCTTC. The encoded protein is CASSQDTPRYNEQFF.

The chain is built from TRBV9 and TRBJ1-5; perhaps TRBD1 as D (6 bases). Germline assignment: CDR1 SGDLS and CDR2 YYNGEE. V lost 1 base, J lost 5 bases, and 13 bases lay in between. This CDR3 contains 15 residues. In DNA form, the CDR3 reads TGTGCCAGCAGCGTAAGCAGGGGATTTGATCAGCCCCAGCATTTT. Translating gives CASSVSRGFDQPQHF.

This clone was picked up one time. V is TRBV29-1 and J is TRBJ1-1; no clear D. The CDR3 is made up of 14 amino acids. Germline V gene lookup returns CDR1 SQVTM and CDR2 ANQGSEA. With 4 bases removed from V and 1 base from J, the gap between germline ends came to 13 bases. CDR3 sequence (DNA): TGCAGCGTTGCTGAAGGGAACGGGAACACTGAAGCTTTCTTT. It yields the protein CSVAEGNGNTEAFF.

The chain carries TRBV2 and TRBJ1-5, with 11 bases aligning to TRBD1. Germline CDR1 and CDR2: SNHLY and FYNNEI. This CDR3 is built from 18 residues. The junction had 9 bases not matched to a gene; V was cut back by 3 bases and J by 2 bases. CDR3 in amino acids: CASSEGTGGLLGNQPQHF. As DNA, the CDR3 is TGTGCCAGCAGTGAGGGGACAGGGGGTTTATTGGGCAATCAGCCCCAGCATTTT.

The chain carries TRBV29-1 and TRBJ2-5, with D perhaps TRBD1 or TRBD2 (5 bases each). This CDR3 spans 14 amino acids. V was pared by 3 bases and J by 5 bases, with 16 bases between. The germline gives CDR1 SQVTM, CDR2 ANQGSEA. This CDR3 reads CSVEGDRGRETQYF. DNA for the CDR3: TGCAGCGTTGAGGGGGATAGGGGTAGGGAGACCCAGTACTTC.

This rearrangement joins TRBV7-9 to TRBJ2-3; D perhaps matches TRBD2 (6 bases). The ends were cut back, 3 bases at V and 7 bases at J, with 20 bases in the middle. The CDR3 is 16 amino acids. Germline V CDR1 and CDR2: SEHNR, FQNEAQ (reference sequence). The CDR3 DNA is TGTGCCAGCAGCTTGGGTCGCGGGGCCCTTAGTAATACGCAGTATTTT. This encodes CASSLGRGALSNTQYF.